One and the same sample provided the 11 T cell receptor beta chains below, sequenced in a study of response to subunit inactivated influenza vaccine. MiXCR, run by TCRdb on the RT-PCR reads, gives a single entry per CDR3 protein. The table has almost 250,000 distinct CDR3 sequences, roughly an eighth seen once. The sequences come from non-naive T cells sorted from PBMCs, collected less than 15 days before vaccination. These receptors were collected from a man aged 45-65 years who received an inactivated influenza vaccine.

This chain connects TRBV20-1 to TRBJ2-7; possible D gene TRBD2, 6 bases. The germline V gene encodes CDR1 DFQATT and CDR2 SNEGSKA (reference sequence). There are 15 residues in the CDR3. V lost 3 bases, J lost 0 bases, and 15 bases lay in between. CDR3 in DNA: TGCAGTGCTAGGCCCGGAGGGAAGGGCTCCTACGAGCAGTACTTC. Amino acid sequence: CSARPGGKGSYEQYF.

This clonotype came up many times. The gene calls are TRBV5-1 and TRBJ2-1; no firm D call. The length of the CDR3 is 15 residues. V shed 0 bases and J shed 3 bases, with 10 bases lying between them. Germline CDR1 SGHRS, CDR2 YFSETQ. The CDR3 sequence: CASSLGGYGYNEQFF. The CDR3 DNA is TGCGCCAGCAGCTTGGGGGGATATGGCTACAATGAGCAGTTCTTC.

This clonotype was observed a handful of times. The gene calls are TRBV7-2 and TRBJ2-1; maybe TRBD2 (5 bases). This CDR3 spans 16 amino acids. Germline V gives CDR1 SGHTA, CDR2 FQGNSA. V was pared by 5 bases and J by 0 bases, with 14 bases between. CDR3 residues: CASSQTRASSYNEQFF. CDR3 DNA: TGTGCCAGCAGCCAAACTAGAGCCAGCTCCTACAATGAGCAGTTCTTC.

This sequence joins TRBV4-3 and TRBJ2-3; D not certain. CDR3 length: 14 amino acids. The germline V gene encodes CDR1 LGHNA and CDR2 YSLEER. The V end was cut by 0 bases, the J end by 1 base, with 5 bases between. The CDR3 region has the DNA TGCGCCAGCAGCCAAGAAAGGGGCACAGATACGCAGTATTTT. Translated: CASSQERGTDTQYF.

This clonotype was observed many times. The chain links TRBV11-2 to TRBJ2-7; weak D call: TRBD1 (5 bases). With 0 bases removed from V and 1 base from J, the gap between germline ends came to 10 bases. This CDR3 has 15 amino acids. The germline CDR1 and CDR2 sequences are SGHAT and FQNNGV. The DNA of the CDR3 is TGTGCCAGCAGCTTAGAAGGGGCAGCTTCCTACGAGCAGTACTTC. This gives the protein CASSLEGAASYEQYF.

This clonotype has a handful of counts. V is TRBV30 and J is TRBJ2-3; a possible D gene is TRBD1 (5 bases). Germline V lookup: CDR1 GTSNPN, CDR2 SVGIG (reference sequence). V was trimmed by 2 bases and J by 0 bases, leaving 15 bases between them. The CDR3 totals 16 residues. The CDR3 protein is CAWSSTALSSTDTQYF. The CDR3, as DNA: TGTGCCTGGAGTTCGACAGCACTTTCAAGCACAGATACGCAGTATTTT.

There are a few counts of this clonotype. This chain's CDR3 is CSAEPPPGLAGGYDTQYF. The CDR3 DNA is TGCAGTGCGGAACCACCTCCCGGGCTAGCGGGAGGATACGATACGCAGTATTTT. V and J are TRBV20-1 and TRBJ2-3; 11 nucleotides agree with TRBD2. CDR3 length: 18 residues. V was pared by 6 bases and J by 6 bases, with 20 bases of the junction left unmatched. Germline assignment: CDR1 DFQATT and CDR2 SNEGSKA (reference sequence).

This clonotype occurred many times. The chain combines TRBV30 with TRBJ1-1; D uncertain. This CDR3 has 12 residues. V was pared by 5 bases and J by 3 bases, with 10 bases between. Germline CDR1 and CDR2: GTSNPN and SVGIG (reference sequence). The DNA for the CDR3 is TGTGCCTGGGACGCATATTACACTGAAGCTTTCTTT. Translating it yields CAWDAYYTEAFF. The full variable domain, with the rest looked up from reference TRBV30 and TRBJ1-1, is SQTIHQWPATLVQPVGSPLSLECTVEGTSNPNLYWYRQAAGRGLQLLFYSVGIGQISSEVPQNLSASRPQDRQFILSSKKLLLSDSGFYLCAWDAYYTEAFFGQGTRLTVV.

By sample share, this clonotype is medium-sized. The chain has TRBV7-2 and TRBJ2-3; 9 bases fit TRBD2. Germline V gene data show CDR1 as SGHTA and CDR2 as FQGNSA. The V segment lost 4 bases and the J segment 2 bases; nucleotides outside the gene matches: 7. The CDR3 has 16 amino acids. CDR3 sequence: CASSWGLAGSTDTQYF. The CDR3 bases are TGTGCCAGCAGCTGGGGACTAGCAGGGTCCACAGATACGCAGTATTTT.

This clonotype was observed once. The V call is TRBV29-1, the J call TRBJ2-7; TRBD1 matches 7 bases. Germline CDR1 reads SQVTM; CDR2 reads ANQGSEA. J lost 3 bases, V lost 0 bases, and 5 bases had no gene match. The CDR3 length is 14 residues. Here the CDR3 DNA reads TGCAGCGTTGAAGATCCGACAGGGTACTACGAGCAGTACTTC. Protein: CSVEDPTGYYEQYF.

This sequence joins TRBV20-1 and TRBJ1-1; 8 bases map to TRBD1. V shed 3 bases, J shed 6 bases, and the junction held 12 bases outside the gene matches. The germline CDR1 and CDR2 sequences are DFQATT and SNEGSKA (reference sequence). This CDR3 comprises 15 residues. The CDR3 sequence is CSASYGRTGRAEAFF. CDR3 in DNA: TGCAGTGCTAGTTACGGAAGGACAGGGCGAGCTGAAGCTTTCTTT.